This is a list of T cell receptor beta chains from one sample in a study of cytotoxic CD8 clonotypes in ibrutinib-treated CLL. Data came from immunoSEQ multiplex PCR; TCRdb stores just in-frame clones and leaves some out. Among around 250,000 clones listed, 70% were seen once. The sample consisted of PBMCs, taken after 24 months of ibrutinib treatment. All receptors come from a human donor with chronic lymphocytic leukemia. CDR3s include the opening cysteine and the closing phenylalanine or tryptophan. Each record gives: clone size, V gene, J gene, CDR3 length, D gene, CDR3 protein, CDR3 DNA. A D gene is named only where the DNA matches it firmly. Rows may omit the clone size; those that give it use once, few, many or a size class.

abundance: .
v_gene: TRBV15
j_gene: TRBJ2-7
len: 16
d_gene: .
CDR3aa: CATSRSFLADLYEQYF
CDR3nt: TGTGCCACCAGCAGATCCTTTTTGGCGGACCTTTACGAGCAGTACTTC

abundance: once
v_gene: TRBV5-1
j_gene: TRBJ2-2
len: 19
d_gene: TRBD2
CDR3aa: CASSPQGGAGVMWAGELFF
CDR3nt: TGCGCCAGCAGCCCCCAGGGTGGAGCGGGAGTTATGTGGGCCGGGGAGCTGTTTTTT

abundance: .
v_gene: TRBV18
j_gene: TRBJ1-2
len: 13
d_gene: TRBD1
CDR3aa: CASSPDRGQGYTF
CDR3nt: TGTGCCAGCTCACCGGACAGGGGGCAAGGCTACACCTTC

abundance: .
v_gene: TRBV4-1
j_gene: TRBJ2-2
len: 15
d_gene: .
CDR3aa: CASSHEASYTGELFF
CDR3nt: TGCGCCAGCAGCCACGAGGCCAGCTACACCGGGGAGCTGTTTTTT

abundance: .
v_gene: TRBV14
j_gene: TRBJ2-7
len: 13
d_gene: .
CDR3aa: CASSQFRGYEQYF
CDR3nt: TGTGCCAGCAGCCAGTTCAGGGGTTACGAGCAGTACTTC

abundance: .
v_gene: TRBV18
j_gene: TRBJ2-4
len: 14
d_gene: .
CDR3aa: CASSPAIAKNIQYF
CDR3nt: TGTGCCAGCTCACCAGCAATAGCCAAAAACATTCAGTACTTC

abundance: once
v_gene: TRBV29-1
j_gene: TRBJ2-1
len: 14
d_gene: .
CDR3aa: CSIRPGLGYNEQFF
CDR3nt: TGCAGCATAAGGCCGGGACTGGGCTACAATGAGCAGTTCTTC

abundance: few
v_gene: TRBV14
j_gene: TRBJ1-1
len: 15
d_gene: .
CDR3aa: CASSPRGSQNTEAFF
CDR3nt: TGTGCCAGCAGCCCCCGGGGGAGCCAGAACACTGAAGCTTTCTTT

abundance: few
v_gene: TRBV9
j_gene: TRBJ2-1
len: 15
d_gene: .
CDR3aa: CASSVDGNSYNEQFF
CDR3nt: TGTGCCAGCAGCGTAGACGGGAACTCCTACAATGAGCAGTTCTTC

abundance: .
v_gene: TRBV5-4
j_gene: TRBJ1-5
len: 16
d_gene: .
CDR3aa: CASSPQDGKSNQPQHF
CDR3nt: TGTGCCAGCAGTCCCCAGGACGGAAAAAGCAATCAGCCCCAGCATTTT

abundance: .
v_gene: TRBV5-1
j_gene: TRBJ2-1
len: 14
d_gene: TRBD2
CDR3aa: CASHGLAGHNEQFF
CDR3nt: TGCGCCAGCCACGGACTAGCGGGCCACAATGAGCAGTTCTTC

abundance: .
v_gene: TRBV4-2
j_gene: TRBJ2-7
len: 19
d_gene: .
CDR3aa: CASSQELASGPGSSYEQYF
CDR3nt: TGTGCCAGCAGCCAAGAGTTGGCCAGCGGCCCTGGAAGCTCCTACGAGCAGTACTTC

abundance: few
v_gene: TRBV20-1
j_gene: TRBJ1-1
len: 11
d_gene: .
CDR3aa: CSALDSPAAFF
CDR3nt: TGCAGCGCCCTCGATTCCCCTGCAGCTTTCTTT

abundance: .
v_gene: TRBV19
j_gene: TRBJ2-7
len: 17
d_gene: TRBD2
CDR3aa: CASSMSQSSGRFYEQYF
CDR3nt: TGTGCCAGTAGTATGAGCCAATCTAGCGGGAGGTTCTACGAGCAGTACTTC

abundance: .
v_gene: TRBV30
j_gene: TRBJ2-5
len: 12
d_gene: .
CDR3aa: CAWGRYQETQYF
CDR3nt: TGTGCCTGGGGACGGTACCAAGAGACCCAGTACTTC

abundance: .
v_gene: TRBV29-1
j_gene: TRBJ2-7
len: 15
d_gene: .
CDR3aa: CSVEEGRGRTYEQYF
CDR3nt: TGCAGCGTTGAAGAAGGGCGCGGTAGGACCTACGAGCAGTACTTC

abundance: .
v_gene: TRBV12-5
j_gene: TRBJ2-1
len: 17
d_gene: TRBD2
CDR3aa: CASGFRYVGGPSYEQFF
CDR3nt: TGTGCTAGTGGTTTCCGTTACGTGGGAGGGCCTAGTTATGAGCAGTTCTTC

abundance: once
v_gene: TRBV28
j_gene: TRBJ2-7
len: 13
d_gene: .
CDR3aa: CASSLGSDYEQYF
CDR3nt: TGTGCCAGCAGTCTGGGGTCGGACTACGAGCAGTACTTC

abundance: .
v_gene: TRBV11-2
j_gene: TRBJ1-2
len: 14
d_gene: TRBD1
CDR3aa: CASSPTTGGRGYTF
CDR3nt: TGTGCCAGCAGCCCAACGACAGGGGGCAGGGGCTACACCTTC

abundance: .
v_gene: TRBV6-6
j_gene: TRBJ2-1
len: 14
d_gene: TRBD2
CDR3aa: CASSQKREGAEQFF
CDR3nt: TGTGCCAGCAGTCAGAAGCGGGAGGGGGCTGAGCAGTTCTTC

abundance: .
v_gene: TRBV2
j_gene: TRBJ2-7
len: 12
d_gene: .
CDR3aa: CASSERAYEQYF
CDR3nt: TGTGCCAGCAGTGAGAGGGCTTACGAGCAGTACTTC

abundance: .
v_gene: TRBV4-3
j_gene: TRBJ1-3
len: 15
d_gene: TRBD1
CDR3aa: CASSLQGAGGNTIYF
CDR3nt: TGCGCCAGCAGCCTACAGGGGGCTGGTGGAAACACCATATATTTT

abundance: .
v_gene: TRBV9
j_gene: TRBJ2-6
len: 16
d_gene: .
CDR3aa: CASSASWGAGANVLTF
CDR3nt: TGTGCCAGCAGCGCCTCCTGGGGGGCCGGGGCCAACGTCCTGACTTTC

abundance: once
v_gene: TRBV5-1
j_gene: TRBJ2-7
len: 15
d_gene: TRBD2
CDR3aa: CASSPSRGLDYEQYF
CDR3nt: TGCGCCAGCAGCCCCTCGCGGGGACTAGACTACGAGCAGTACTTC

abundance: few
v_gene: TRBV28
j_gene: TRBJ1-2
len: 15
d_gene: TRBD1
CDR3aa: CASSSLRGRGHGYTF
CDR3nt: TGTGCCAGCAGTTCCCTCCGGGGCAGGGGGCATGGCTACACCTTC

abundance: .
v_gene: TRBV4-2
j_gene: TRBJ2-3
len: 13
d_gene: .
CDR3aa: CASSRPVQREQYF
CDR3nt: TGTGCCAGCAGCCGCCCGGTCCAGAGAGAGCAGTATTTT

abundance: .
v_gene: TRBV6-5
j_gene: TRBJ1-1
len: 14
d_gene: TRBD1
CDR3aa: CASSGRTGNTEAFF
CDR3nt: TGTGCCAGCAGTGGCCGGACAGGGAACACTGAAGCTTTCTTT

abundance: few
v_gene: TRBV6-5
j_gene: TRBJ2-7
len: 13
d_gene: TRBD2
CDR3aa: CASSYSGSHEQYF
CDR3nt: TGTGCCAGCAGTTATAGCGGGAGCCACGAGCAGTACTTC

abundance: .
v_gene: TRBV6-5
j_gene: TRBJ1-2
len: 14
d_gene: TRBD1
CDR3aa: CASSYRRTGGGYTF
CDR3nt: TGTGCCAGCAGTTATAGGCGGACAGGGGGAGGCTACACCTTC

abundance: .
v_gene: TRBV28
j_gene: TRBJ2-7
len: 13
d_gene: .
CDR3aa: CASSLHLAYEQYF
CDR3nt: TGTGCCAGCAGTCTCCACCTGGCCTACGAGCAGTACTTC

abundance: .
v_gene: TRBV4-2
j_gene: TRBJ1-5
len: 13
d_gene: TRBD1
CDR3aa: CASRGQGDQPQHF
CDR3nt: TGTGCCAGCAGAGGACAGGGCGATCAGCCCCAGCATTTT

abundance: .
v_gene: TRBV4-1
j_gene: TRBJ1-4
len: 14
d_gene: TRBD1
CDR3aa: CASFSGGVNEKLFF
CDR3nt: TGCGCCAGCTTCTCAGGGGGGGTTAATGAAAAACTGTTTTTT

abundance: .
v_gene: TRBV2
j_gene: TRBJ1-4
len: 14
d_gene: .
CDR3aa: CASSDSATVQRLFF
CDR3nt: TGTGCCAGCAGTGACAGTGCGACAGTGCAACGACTGTTTTTT

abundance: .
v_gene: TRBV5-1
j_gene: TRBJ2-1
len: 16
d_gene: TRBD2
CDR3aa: CASSLWTSGQYNEQFF
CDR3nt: TGCGCCAGCAGCCTTTGGACTAGCGGCCAATACAATGAGCAGTTCTTC

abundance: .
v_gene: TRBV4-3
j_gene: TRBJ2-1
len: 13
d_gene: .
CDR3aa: CASSQAVGNEQFF
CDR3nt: TGCGCCAGCAGCCAAGCCGTTGGCAATGAGCAGTTCTTC

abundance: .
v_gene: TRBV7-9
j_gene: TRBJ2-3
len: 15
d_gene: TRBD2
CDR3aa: CASSSLAGAADTQYF
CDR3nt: TGTGCCAGCAGCTCGCTAGCGGGAGCGGCAGATACGCAGTATTTT

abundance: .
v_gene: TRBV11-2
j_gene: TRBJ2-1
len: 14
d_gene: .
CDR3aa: CASSLAVLANEQFF
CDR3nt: TGTGCCAGCAGCTTAGCGGTGCTAGCCAATGAGCAGTTCTTC

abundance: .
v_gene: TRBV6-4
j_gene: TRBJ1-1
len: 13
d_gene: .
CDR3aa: CASSRVINTEAFF
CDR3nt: TGTGCCAGCAGTCGGGTAATCAACACTGAAGCTTTCTTT

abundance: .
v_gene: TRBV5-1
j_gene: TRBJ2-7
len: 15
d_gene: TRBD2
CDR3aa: CASSLDLAGAREQYF
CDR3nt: TGCGCCAGCAGCTTGGACCTAGCGGGAGCAAGGGAGCAGTACTTC

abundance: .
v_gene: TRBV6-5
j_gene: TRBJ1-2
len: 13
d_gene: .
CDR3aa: CASSLWRDGGYTF
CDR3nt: TGTGCCAGCAGCCTCTGGAGGGATGGGGGCTACACCTTC

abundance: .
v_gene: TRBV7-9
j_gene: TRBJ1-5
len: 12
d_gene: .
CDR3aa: CASSNTDQPQHF
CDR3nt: TGTGCCAGCAGCAACACAGATCAGCCCCAGCATTTT

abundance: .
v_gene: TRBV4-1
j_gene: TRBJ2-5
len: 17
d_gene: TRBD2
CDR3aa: CASSPASSGRARETQYF
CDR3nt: TGCGCCAGCAGCCCCGCCTCTAGCGGGAGGGCCCGGGAGACCCAGTACTTC

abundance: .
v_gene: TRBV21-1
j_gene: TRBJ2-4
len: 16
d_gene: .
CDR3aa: CASSKKGGIAKNIQYF
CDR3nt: TGTGCCAGCAGCAAAAAGGGCGGGATCGCCAAAAACATTCAGTACTTC

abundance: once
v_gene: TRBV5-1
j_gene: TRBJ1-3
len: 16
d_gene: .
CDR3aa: CASSLEFGRGGNTIYF
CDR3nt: TGCGCCAGCAGCTTGGAATTTGGGAGGGGTGGAAACACCATATATTTT

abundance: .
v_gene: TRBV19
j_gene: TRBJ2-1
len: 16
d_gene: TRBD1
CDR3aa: CATRGLRDRAYNEQFF
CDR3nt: TGTGCCACTAGGGGGCTCCGGGACAGGGCGTACAATGAGCAGTTCTTC

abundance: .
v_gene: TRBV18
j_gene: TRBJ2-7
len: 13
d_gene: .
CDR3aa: CASSGGDQYEQYF
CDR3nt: TGTGCCAGCTCAGGCGGGGATCAGTACGAGCAGTACTTC

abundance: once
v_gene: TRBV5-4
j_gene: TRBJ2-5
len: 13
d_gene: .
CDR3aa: CASSKGGQETQYF
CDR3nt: TGTGCCAGCAGCAAGGGAGGCCAAGAGACCCAGTACTTC

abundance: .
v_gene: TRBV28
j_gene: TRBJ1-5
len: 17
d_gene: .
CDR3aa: CASGLGPGAYSNQPQHF
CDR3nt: TGTGCCAGCGGCCTGGGGCCAGGCGCCTATAGCAATCAGCCCCAGCATTTT

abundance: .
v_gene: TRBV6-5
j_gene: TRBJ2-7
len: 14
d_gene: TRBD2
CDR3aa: CASSATGTTYEQYF
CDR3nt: TGTGCCAGCAGTGCCACCGGGACTACCTACGAGCAGTACTTC

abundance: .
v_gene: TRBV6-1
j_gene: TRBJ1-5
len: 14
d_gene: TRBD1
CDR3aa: CASRSGQDNQPQHF
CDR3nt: TGTGCCAGCAGGTCGGGACAGGACAATCAGCCCCAGCATTTT

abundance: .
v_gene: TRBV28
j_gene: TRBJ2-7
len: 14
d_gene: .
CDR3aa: CASNPRDILGEQYF
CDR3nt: TGTGCCAGCAACCCCCGGGACATCCTGGGCGAGCAGTACTTC

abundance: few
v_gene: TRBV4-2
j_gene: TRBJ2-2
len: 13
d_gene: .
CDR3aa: CASGSGNTGELFF
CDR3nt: TGTGCCAGCGGGAGCGGAAACACCGGGGAGCTGTTTTTT

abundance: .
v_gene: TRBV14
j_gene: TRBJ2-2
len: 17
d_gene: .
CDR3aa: CASSQERGTSSTGELFF
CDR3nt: TGTGCCAGCAGCCAAGAACGTGGCACAAGCTCTACCGGGGAGCTGTTTTTT

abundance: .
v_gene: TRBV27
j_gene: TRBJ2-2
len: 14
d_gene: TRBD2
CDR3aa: CASSLLGTTRELFF
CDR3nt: TGTGCCAGCAGTTTATTGGGGACTACCAGGGAGCTGTTTTTT